These 32 T cell receptor beta chains came from one sample sequenced in a study of blood T cell repertoires in COVID-19. TCRdb's table, derived via immunoSEQ multiplex PCR, lists solely in-frame clones and lacks some. This table holds approximately 290,000 clones, over 75% found once. Sequencing was done on a sample of PBMCs or T cells enriched from blood (not recorded which). The origin of the receptors is a woman in her thirties who had recovered from COVID-19.

The chain couples TRBV7-2 to TRBJ2-7, with 8 bases identical to TRBD2. Trimming removed 4 bases from V and 0 bases from J; junction bases left unmatched: 11. This CDR3 comprises 17 residues. Germline values: CDR1 SGHTA, CDR2 FQGNSA. This CDR3 is CASSSSSTGGLSYEQYF. The CDR3 nucleotides are TGTGCCAGCAGCTCCTCTTCGACGGGGGGGCTCTCCTACGAGCAGTACTTC.

This rearrangement joins TRBV6-1 to TRBJ1-1; 9 nucleotides match TRBD1. In germline, CDR1 is MNHNS, CDR2 SASEGT. The V gene end was trimmed by 4 bases and the J gene end by 1 base; junction bases not matched to a gene: 7. This CDR3 spans 16 amino acids. The DNA for the CDR3 is TGTGCCAGCAGTGCATACAGGGGGCTCGGGAACACTGAAGCTTTCTTT. Translation gives CASSAYRGLGNTEAFF.

In this sample, this clone turned up a few times. This chain uses TRBV28 with TRBJ1-2; D may be TRBD1 (6 bases). The CDR3 is 14 residues long. Per the germline V gene, CDR1 is MDHEN and CDR2 is SYDVKM. Trimming removed 7 bases at V and 4 bases at J, with 16 bases between. CDR3 sequence reads: CASTLGGTPYGYTF. The CDR3 DNA reads TGTGCCAGCACCCTGGGGGGGACACCCTATGGCTACACCTTC.

This clone was detected only a few times. The rearrangement uses TRBV19 and TRBJ2-2; D is possibly TRBD1 (5 bases). Germline V gene data show CDR1 as LNHDA and CDR2 as SQIVND (reference sequence). This CDR3 comprises 10 residues. Trimming left V 8 bases short and J 9 bases short, with 7 bases between. This CDR3 is CASQGRELFF. In DNA, the CDR3 is TGTGCCAGTCAGGGCCGGGAGCTGTTTTTT.

The V call is TRBV6-2 or TRBV6-3, the J call TRBJ2-5, with 9 bases aligning to TRBD2. Trimming took 6 bases from V and 3 from J; bases not matched to a gene: 2. CDR1 MNHEY and CDR2 SVGEGT come from the germline V gene. The CDR3 length is 13 residues. The DNA of the CDR3 is TGTGCCAGCAGCAGCGGGAGGAAAGAGACCCAGTACTTC. Encoded protein: CASSSGRKETQYF.

This clone came up many times. The sample holds other DNA sequences that translate to the same CDR3. The chain recombines TRBV2 with TRBJ2-3; perhaps TRBD1 as D (7 bases). Per the germline V gene, CDR1 is SNHLY and CDR2 is FYNNEI. The CDR3 sequence is 15 residues long. Trimming removed 4 bases at V and 0 bases at J, with 11 bases between. DNA for the CDR3: TGTGCCAGCAGTGGCGGGACAGCTAGCACAGATACGCAGTATTTT. Its translation: CASSGGTASTDTQYF.

The rearrangement links TRBV10-2 to TRBJ2-7; 11 positions agree with TRBD1. The germline V gene encodes CDR1 WSHSY and CDR2 SAAADI. J lost 3 bases, V lost 5 bases, and 3 bases had no gene match. CDR3 size: 14 residues. CDR3 sequence reads: CASSLGQGGYEQYF. Written as DNA, the CDR3 is TGCGCCAGCAGTCTGGGACAGGGGGGCTACGAGCAGTACTTC.

The chain has TRBV28 and TRBJ1-4; TRBD1 agrees at 7 bases. The germline V gene encodes CDR1 MDHEN and CDR2 SYDVKM. V trimming: 3 bases; J trimming: 7 bases; junction bases outside the gene matches: 5. This CDR3 region has 14 residues. CDR3 protein: CASSFQTGREKLFF. In DNA, the CDR3 is TGTGCCAGCAGTTTCCAGACAGGGCGTGAAAAACTGTTTTTT.

This chain connects TRBV11-2 to TRBJ1-1, with D possibly being TRBD1 (5 bases). Germline V gene data show CDR1 as SGHAT and CDR2 as FQNNGV. With 1 base removed from V and 1 base from J, the gap between germline ends came to 10 bases. The CDR3 is 15 residues long. The CDR3 DNA sequence: TGTGCCAGCAGCTTAGTGGCGGGGCCGAACACTGAAGCTTTCTTT. It encodes CASSLVAGPNTEAFF.

The V call is TRBV5-1, the J call TRBJ1-4; TRBD1 matches 10 bases. The CDR3 is 14 amino acids. Trimming removed 5 bases from V and 8 bases from J; junction bases left unmatched: 6. Germline V gene data show CDR1 as SGHRS and CDR2 as YFSETQ. CDR3 residues: CASSSGTGEEKLFF. As DNA, the CDR3 is TGCGCCAGCAGTTCCGGGACAGGGGAGGAAAAACTGTTTTTT.

The J gene is TRBJ1-3, the V gene TRBV29-1; 8 bases align to TRBD1. Germline CDR1 is SQVTM and CDR2 is ANQGSEA. The trim removed 7 bases at V and 7 bases at J, leaving 9 bases unmatched. There are 13 residues in the CDR3. CDR3 residues: CSALDRVGNTIYF. CDR3 DNA: TGCAGCGCCCTGGACAGGGTCGGGAACACCATATATTTT. The variable domain in full, with the rest retrieved from reference TRBV29-1 and TRBJ1-3, is SAVISQKPSRDICQRGTSLTIQCQVDSQVTMMFWYRQQPGQSLTLIATANQGSEATYESGFVIDKFPISRPNLTFSTLTVSNMSPEDSSIYLCSALDRVGNTIYFGEGSWLTVV.

J is TRBJ1-1 and V is TRBV7-9, with D possibly TRBD1 on 5 matching bases. The CDR3 sequence is 14 residues long. The V end lost 5 bases, the J end lost 1 base, and 11 bases lay between the germline ends. Germline CDR1 SEHNR, CDR2 FQNEAQ (reference sequence). The CDR3 DNA is TGTGCCAGCAGCCAGTCCACAGGGAACACTGAAGCTTTCTTT. This translates into CASSQSTGNTEAFF.

The chain carries TRBV7-9 and TRBJ1-3; a weak D match, TRBD1 (6 bases). Germline CDR1 and CDR2: SEHNR and FQNEAQ (reference sequence). The length of the CDR3 is 17 residues. The V and J ends lost 0 bases and 0 bases respectively, with 12 bases between them. CDR3 sequence (DNA): TGTGCCAGCAGCTTAGCGGACAGCCGCCACTCTGGAAACACCATATATTTT. This codes for CASSLADSRHSGNTIYF.

This clone occurred a few times. This chain links TRBV4-2 with TRBJ2-3; D is possibly TRBD2 (5 bases). V gave up 3 bases and J gave up 2 bases, with 12 bases separating them. This CDR3 has 15 residues. Germline values: CDR1 LGHNA, CDR2 YNFKEQ. This CDR3 reads CASSHWGSVTDTQYF. The CDR3, as DNA: TGTGCCAGCAGCCACTGGGGTAGCGTCACAGATACGCAGTATTTT.

The chain recombines TRBV7-8 with TRBJ2-3, with 10 positions matching TRBD1. The ends lost 3 bases at V and 4 bases at J; junction bases unmatched: 4. There are 15 residues in the CDR3. Per the germline V gene, CDR1 is SGHVS and CDR2 is FQNEAQ. The CDR3 sequence is CASSLGQGYADTQYF. The CDR3 nucleotides are TGTGCCAGCAGCTTGGGACAGGGGTACGCAGATACGCAGTATTTT. The full variable domain, with the rest looked up from reference TRBV7-8 and TRBJ2-3, is GAGVSQSPRYKVAKRGQDVALRCDPISGHVSLFWYQQALGQGPEFLTYFQNEAQLDKSGLPSDRFFAERPEGSVSTLKIQRTQQEDSAVYLCASSLGQGYADTQYFGPGTRLTVL.

The chain recombines TRBV2 with TRBJ1-2; D not resolved. V was trimmed by 5 bases and J by 7 bases, leaving 14 bases between them. The CDR3 runs 13 residues. The germline V gene encodes CDR1 SNHLY and CDR2 FYNNEI. The CDR3 coding sequence is TGTGCCAGCAGTTGGGAGGGCCCGGGTGGCTACACCTTC. Translation: CASSWEGPGGYTF.

The chain has TRBV28 and TRBJ2-1, with D tentatively TRBD1 (6 bases). V lost 7 bases and J 6 bases, leaving 34 bases between the germline ends. In germline, CDR1 is MDHEN, CDR2 SYDVKM. CDR3 length: 20 residues. The CDR3 bases are TGTGCCAGCACACCGGATTCCCCTGGTGACAGGCCCCCTCGGCCCAATGAGCAGTTCTTC. Its protein is CASTPDSPGDRPPRPNEQFF.

The chain combines TRBV5-4 with TRBJ1-2; TRBD1 might be the D (6 bases). CDR1 SGHNT and CDR2 YYREEE come from the germline V gene (reference sequence). The CDR3 has 14 amino acids. V lost 0 bases to trimming and J lost 6 bases, with 12 bases between them. The CDR3 DNA is TGTGCCAGCAGCTTGGGGAGTGGGGGCGATGGCTACACCTTC. Translated: CASSLGSGGDGYTF.

This chain connects TRBV7-7 to TRBJ1-4; D might be TRBD1 (5 bases). Germline-derived CDR1 and CDR2 are SSHAT and FNYEAQ (reference sequence). The CDR3 has 15 amino acids. Trimming pared 5 bases from V and 3 bases from J, leaving 13 bases between. CDR3 in amino acids: CASSERDSPNEKLFF. The CDR3 DNA sequence: TGTGCCAGCAGCGAGCGGGACTCACCTAATGAAAAACTGTTTTTT.

Here the CDR3 reads CASSPMGTGNSPLHF. Written as DNA, the CDR3 is TGCGCCAGCAGCCCTATGGGGACAGGGAATTCACCCCTCCACTTT. The genes are TRBV4-1 and TRBJ1-6, with 9 bases that match TRBD1. From germline, CDR1 is MGHRA and CDR2 YSYEKL. The CDR3 loop spans 15 amino acids. V was pared by 4 bases and J by 7 bases, with 5 bases of the junction left unmatched.

This chain links TRBV5-6 with TRBJ1-1; D is uncertain. Germline V gene data show CDR1 as SGHDT and CDR2 as YYEEEE. CDR3 length equals 14 residues. Trimming shortened V by 4 bases and J by 1 base, and 11 bases separated the two germline ends. CDR3 in DNA: TGTGCCAGCAGCACGCTAACGGGGAACACTGAAGCTTTCTTT. This codes for CASSTLTGNTEAFF.

This clone was seen just once. The chain combines TRBV10-1 with TRBJ2-1; no reliable D call. The V gene lost 0 bases and the J gene lost 9 bases, with 12 bases spanning the gap. The germline gives CDR1 WNHNN, CDR2 SYGVQD (reference sequence). CDR3 size: 14 residues. CDR3 sequence: CASSESSVLREQFF. Written as DNA, the CDR3 is TGCGCCAGCAGTGAGTCGTCGGTACTACGTGAGCAGTTCTTC.

There are a few counts of this clone. The chain joins TRBV6-5 to TRBJ2-7; the match to TRBD1 covers 11 bases. The CDR3 totals 14 residues. The germline V gene has CDR1 MNHEY and CDR2 SVGAGI. Trimming took 2 bases from V and 4 from J; bases not matched to a gene: 1. The CDR3 sequence: CASSYRDRGYEQYF. In DNA, the CDR3 is TGTGCCAGCAGTTACCGGGACAGGGGGTACGAGCAGTACTTC.

This chain joins TRBV24-1 and TRBJ2-2; no reliable D call. This CDR3 contains 15 residues. Trimming removed 2 bases at V and 6 bases at J, with 12 bases between. CDR1 is KGHDR, CDR2 SFDVKD, per germline. The CDR3 nucleotides read TGTGCCACCAGTGATTCGAAATCAGGATCCGGGGAGCTGTTTTTT. Translating it yields CATSDSKSGSGELFF.

The chain couples TRBV5-5 to TRBJ2-2; TRBD2 might be the D (6 bases). The CDR3 totals 16 residues. CDR1 and CDR2 (germline): SGHKS, YYEKEE (reference sequence). V dropped 3 bases and J dropped 2 bases, with 14 bases sitting between them. The CDR3 protein is CASSWDSWKNTGELFF. Written as DNA, the CDR3 is TGTGCCAGCAGCTGGGACTCCTGGAAAAACACCGGGGAGCTGTTTTTT.

In this sample, this clone turned up a few times. The rearrangement links TRBV6-4 to TRBJ1-5; 7 bases line up with TRBD1. The CDR3 consists of 24 residues. Germline V gene lookup returns CDR1 MRHNA and CDR2 SNTAGT. V lost 0 bases to trimming and J lost 0 bases; unmatched junction nucleotides: 26. Here the CDR3 reads CASSDSKTSPPLRDSLYSNQPQHF. CDR3 DNA: TGTGCCAGCAGTGACTCGAAAACAAGTCCCCCTCTCCGGGACAGCCTATATAGCAATCAGCCCCAGCATTTT.

The chain couples TRBV28 to TRBJ1-4, with 8 bases fitting TRBD1. This CDR3 has 17 amino acids. V shed 6 bases, J shed 6 bases, and the junction held 15 bases outside the gene matches. The V gene's germline CDR1 is MDHEN and CDR2 SYDVKM. The CDR3 bases are TGTGCCAGCAGCCGACGGGGCAGGGGGCTGATAGATGAAAAACTGTTTTTT. It codes for CASSRRGRGLIDEKLFF.

The chain carries TRBV28 and TRBJ2-1; 7 bases are shared with TRBD2. Germline V lookup: CDR1 MDHEN, CDR2 SYDVKM. The length of the CDR3 is 16 residues. The V and J ends lost 6 bases and 5 bases, in that order; junction bases with no gene match: 13. The CDR3 is CASSPAGIEMDNEQFF. The CDR3 DNA reads as TGTGCCAGCAGCCCAGCGGGGATCGAGATGGACAATGAGCAGTTCTTC.

This clone was seen only a few times. This chain links TRBV7-2 with TRBJ1-4, with D perhaps matching TRBD1 (5 bases). CDR1 is SGHTA, CDR2 FQGNSA, per germline. With 5 bases removed from V and 8 bases from J, the gap between germline ends came to 15 bases. The CDR3 runs to 14 residues. CDR3 sequence reads: CASSPERGREKLFF. The CDR3 DNA sequence: TGTGCCAGCAGCCCCGAGCGGGGACGGGAAAAACTGTTTTTT.

For this clone: This sample includes further DNA sequences coding for the same CDR3. The chain recombines TRBV28 with TRBJ1-2; D is perhaps TRBD1 (5 bases). This CDR3 comprises 14 residues. Trimming took 2 bases from V and 2 from J, leaving 9 bases between them. The germline gives CDR1 MDHEN, CDR2 SYDVKM. The CDR3, as DNA: TGTGCCAGCAGTTTAGAGACAGTAAACTATGGCTACACCTTC. Translation: CASSLETVNYGYTF.

The rearrangement uses TRBV7-8 and TRBJ1-4, with 8 bases aligning to TRBD1. CDR3 length: 15 residues. The ends lost 1 base at V and 10 bases at J; junction bases unmatched: 8. Germline loops: CDR1 SGHVS, CDR2 FQNEAQ. DNA for the CDR3: TGTGCCAGCAGCTTAGAATTGGACAGGGATCGAAAACTGTTTTTT. Encoded protein: CASSLELDRDRKLFF.

The chain combines TRBV7-8 with TRBJ1-5; the D is unclear. There are 16 residues in the CDR3. Germline CDR1 and CDR2: SGHVS and FQNEAQ. Between the trimmed V and J ends, which lost 6 bases and 0 bases, there was a span of 15 bases. The CDR3 loop reads CASSRVGVSSNQPQHF. The CDR3 region has the DNA TGTGCCAGCAGTCGGGTCGGGGTTTCTAGCAATCAGCCCCAGCATTTT.